This T cell receptor beta chain was identified in a study of human T cells and chemical hapten exposure. The library put unique molecular identifiers onto individual cDNA molecules. MiXCR, run by TCRdb on the RACE reads, gives a single entry per CDR3 protein. This sample has about 85,000 distinct CDR3 sequences; around a tenth occur once, and the top ten carry 1.6%. Study observations and caveats: The formation of large CDR3 similarity clusters by expanded TCRs significantly exceeded that of controls.

Deletions cut 1 base from V and 9 bases from J, with 10 bases between. Germline assignment: CDR1 LGHDT and CDR2 YNNKEL (reference sequence). The CDR3 spans 13 residues. This clonotype occurred many times. Its matching antigen is unknown. As to time point: patch test 2, 6 weeks after DPC sensitization. The treatment is: therapeutic diphenylcyclopropenone sensitization with weekly scalp DPC. Each patch test followed a blood draw. The source is a young man with alopecia areata. Some clones in this sample may be carry-over from other donors' samples. The chain has TRBV3-1 and TRBJ1-5; no clear D gene. The sequences come from whole blood, collected in connection with sensitization to the hapten diphenylcyclopropenone (DPC). Here the CDR3 reads CASSQAPRRPQHF. The CDR3 nucleotides are TGTGCCAGCAGCCAAGCCCCCAGACGGCCCCAGCATTTT. Full variable domain (rest looked up from reference TRBV3-1 and TRBJ1-5): DTAVSQTPKYLVTQMGNDKSIKCEQNLGHDTMYWYKQDSKKFLKIMFSYNNKELIINETVPNRFSPKSPDKAHLNLHINSLELGDSAVYFCASSQAPRRPQHFGDGTRLSIL.